Here is one T cell receptor beta chain with its context. Its specificity is not known. The data derive from a study of tumor-infiltrating lymphocytes in localized non-small cell lung cancer. Whole-study findings and limits: Tumors had more T cell infiltration than uninvolved lung, per TCRbeta sequencing and CD3 counts.

Assay: immunoSEQ multiplex PCR; the TCRdb copy retains only in-frame clones and omits some. Of fewer than 7,500 clones in the sample, approximately 61% were seen once. V was cut by 1 base and J by 2 bases, with 12 bases left in between. Germline CDR1 SGHTA, CDR2 FQGNSA. The CDR3 consists of 16 residues. The sample comprised lung tumor tissue. The rearrangement joins TRBV7-2 to TRBJ1-3, with D perhaps TRBD1 (5 bases). This receptor was obtained from a human donor with non-small cell lung cancer. The CDR3 region has the DNA TGTGCCAGCAGCTTAGTTGAGGGACGGACTGGAAACACCATATATTTT. Protein product: CASSLVEGRTGNTIYF.